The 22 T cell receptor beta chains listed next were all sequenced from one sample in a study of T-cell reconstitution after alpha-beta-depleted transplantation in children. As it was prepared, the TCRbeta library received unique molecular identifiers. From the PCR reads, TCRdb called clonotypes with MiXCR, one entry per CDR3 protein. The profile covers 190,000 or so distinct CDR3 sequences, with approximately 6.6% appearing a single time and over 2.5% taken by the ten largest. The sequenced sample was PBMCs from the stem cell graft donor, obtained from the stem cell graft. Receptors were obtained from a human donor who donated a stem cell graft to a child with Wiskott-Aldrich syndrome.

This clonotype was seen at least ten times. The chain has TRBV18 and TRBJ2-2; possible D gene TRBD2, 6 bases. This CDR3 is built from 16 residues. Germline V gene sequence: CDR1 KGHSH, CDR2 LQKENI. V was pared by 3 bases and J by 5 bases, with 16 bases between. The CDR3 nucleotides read TGTGCCAGCTCACCTGGAGGGGTGAAACGGACCGGGGAGCTGTTTTTT. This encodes CASSPGGVKRTGELFF.

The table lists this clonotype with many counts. The DNA of the CDR3 is TGTGCCACCAGTGAGGGGACACCACACCGGCAGGGAGTTGGAGGCTACACCTTC. It specifies CATSEGTPHRQGVGGYTF. The chain uses TRBV24-1 and TRBJ1-2; TRBD1 is a possible D gene (6 bases). Germline CDR1 reads KGHDR; CDR2 reads SFDVKD. Trimming left V 4 bases short and J 8 bases short, with 28 bases between. CDR3 size: 18 residues.

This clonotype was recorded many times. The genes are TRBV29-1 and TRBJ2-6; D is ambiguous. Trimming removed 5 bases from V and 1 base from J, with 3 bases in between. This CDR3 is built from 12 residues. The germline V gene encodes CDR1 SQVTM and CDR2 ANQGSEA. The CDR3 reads CSVRSGANVLTF. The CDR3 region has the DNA TGCAGCGTTCGGTCTGGGGCCAACGTCCTGACTTTC.

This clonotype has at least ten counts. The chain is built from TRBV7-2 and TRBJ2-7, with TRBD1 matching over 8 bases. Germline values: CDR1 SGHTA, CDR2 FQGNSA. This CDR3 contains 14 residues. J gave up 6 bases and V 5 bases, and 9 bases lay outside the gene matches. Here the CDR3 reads CASSLAGTGSEQYF. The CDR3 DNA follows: TGTGCCAGCAGCCTCGCCGGGACAGGATCCGAGCAGTACTTC.

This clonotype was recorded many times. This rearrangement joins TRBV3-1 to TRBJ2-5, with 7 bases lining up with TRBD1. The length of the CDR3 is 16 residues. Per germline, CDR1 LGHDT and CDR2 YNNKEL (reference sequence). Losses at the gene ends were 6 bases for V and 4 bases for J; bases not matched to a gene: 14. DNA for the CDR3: TGTGCCAGCAGGCAGGGAGACAGGGTTTTGTCAGAGACCCAGTACTTC. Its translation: CASRQGDRVLSETQYF.

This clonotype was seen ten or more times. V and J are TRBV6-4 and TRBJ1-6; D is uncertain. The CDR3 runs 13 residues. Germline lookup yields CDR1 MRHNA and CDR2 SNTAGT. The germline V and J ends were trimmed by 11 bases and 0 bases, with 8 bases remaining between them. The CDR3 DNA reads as TGTGCCCCCCGGGGCTCCTATAATTCACCCCTCCACTTT. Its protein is CAPRGSYNSPLHF.

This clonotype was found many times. The CDR3 DNA is TGTGCCAGCAGTTTACCCGGGAGGGACAATGAGCAGTTCTTC. It encodes CASSLPGRDNEQFF. The genes are TRBV28 and TRBJ2-1; 8 nucleotides line up with TRBD2. This CDR3 comprises 14 residues. Per the germline V gene, CDR1 is MDHEN and CDR2 is SYDVKM. J was trimmed by 5 bases and V by 2 bases; bases with no gene match: 2.

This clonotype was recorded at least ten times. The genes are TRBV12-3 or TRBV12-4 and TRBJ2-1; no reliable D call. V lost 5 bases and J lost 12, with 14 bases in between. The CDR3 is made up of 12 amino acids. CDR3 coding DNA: TGTGCCAGCAGTCCTACAGCAGAAGGGCAGTTCTTC. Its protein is CASSPTAEGQFF.

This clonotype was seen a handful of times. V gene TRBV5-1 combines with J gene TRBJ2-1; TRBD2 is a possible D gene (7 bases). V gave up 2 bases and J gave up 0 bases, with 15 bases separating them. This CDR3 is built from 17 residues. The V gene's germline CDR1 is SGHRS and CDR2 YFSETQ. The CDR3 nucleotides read TGCGCCAGCAGCTTCCTCGGGGGGCTCGGCTCCTACAATGAGCAGTTCTTC. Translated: CASSFLGGLGSYNEQFF.

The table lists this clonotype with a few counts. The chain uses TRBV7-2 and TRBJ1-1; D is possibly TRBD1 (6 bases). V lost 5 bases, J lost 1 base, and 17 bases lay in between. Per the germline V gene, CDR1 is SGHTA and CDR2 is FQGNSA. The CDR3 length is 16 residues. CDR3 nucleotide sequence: TGTGCCAGCAGCCCGCCGGGGGGCTTAGGGAACACTGAAGCTTTCTTT. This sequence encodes CASSPPGGLGNTEAFF.

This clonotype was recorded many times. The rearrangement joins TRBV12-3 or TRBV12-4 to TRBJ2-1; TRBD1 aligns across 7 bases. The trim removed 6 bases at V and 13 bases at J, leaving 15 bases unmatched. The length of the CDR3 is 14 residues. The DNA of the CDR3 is TGTGCCAGCAGCCACCTACAGGGGCCTAATCTTCAGTTCTTC. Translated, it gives CASSHLQGPNLQFF.

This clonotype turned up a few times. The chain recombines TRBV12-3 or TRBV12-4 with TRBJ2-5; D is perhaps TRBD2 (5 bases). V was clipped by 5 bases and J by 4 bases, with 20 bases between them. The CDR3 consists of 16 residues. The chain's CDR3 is CASSPPGLLKGETQYF. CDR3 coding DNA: TGTGCCAGCAGTCCCCCTGGACTCCTGAAGGGAGAGACCCAGTACTTC.

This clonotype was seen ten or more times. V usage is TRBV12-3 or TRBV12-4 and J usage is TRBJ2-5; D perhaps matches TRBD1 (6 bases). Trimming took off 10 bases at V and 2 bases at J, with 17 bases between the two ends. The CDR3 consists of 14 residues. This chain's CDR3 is CAIRSTGHQETQYF. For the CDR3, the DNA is TGTGCCATCCGGTCGACAGGCCATCAAGAGACCCAGTACTTC.

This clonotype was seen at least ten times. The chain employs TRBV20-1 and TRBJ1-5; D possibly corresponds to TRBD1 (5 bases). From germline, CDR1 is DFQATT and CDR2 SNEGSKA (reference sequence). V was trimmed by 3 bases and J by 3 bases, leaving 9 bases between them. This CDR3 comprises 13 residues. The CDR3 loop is CSARGGDNQPQHF. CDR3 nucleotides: TGCAGTGCTAGGGGGGGAGACAATCAGCCCCAGCATTTT.

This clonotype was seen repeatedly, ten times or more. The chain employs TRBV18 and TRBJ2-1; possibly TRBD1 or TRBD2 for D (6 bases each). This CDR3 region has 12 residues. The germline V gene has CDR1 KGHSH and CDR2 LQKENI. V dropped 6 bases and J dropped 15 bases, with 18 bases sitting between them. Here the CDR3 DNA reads TGTGCCAGCTCGAGAGAGCTCCGGGGGCCGTTCTTC. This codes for CASSRELRGPFF.

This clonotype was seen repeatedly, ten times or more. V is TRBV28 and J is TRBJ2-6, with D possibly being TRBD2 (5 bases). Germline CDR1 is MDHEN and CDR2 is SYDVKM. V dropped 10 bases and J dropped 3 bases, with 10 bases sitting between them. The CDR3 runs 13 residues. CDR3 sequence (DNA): TGTGCCACACAAGAGGGTGGGGCCAACGTCCTGACTTTC. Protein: CATQEGGANVLTF.

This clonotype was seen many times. The CDR3 sequence: CASSLSDRGEDEQYF. CDR3 DNA sequence: TGTGCCAGCAGTTTATCGGACAGGGGCGAAGACGAGCAGTACTTC. This chain uses TRBV27 with TRBJ2-7; 9 bases map to TRBD1. Per germline, CDR1 MNHEY and CDR2 SMNVEV (reference sequence). CDR3 length: 15 residues. V shed 0 bases, J shed 5 bases, and the junction held 5 bases outside the gene matches.

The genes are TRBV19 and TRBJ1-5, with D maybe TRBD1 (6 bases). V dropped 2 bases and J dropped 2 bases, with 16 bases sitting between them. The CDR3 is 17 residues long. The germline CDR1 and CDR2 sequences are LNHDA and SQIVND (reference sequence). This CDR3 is CASSIYRPQGGNQPQHF. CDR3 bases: TGTGCCAGTAGTATATACCGCCCACAGGGCGGCAATCAGCCCCAGCATTTT.

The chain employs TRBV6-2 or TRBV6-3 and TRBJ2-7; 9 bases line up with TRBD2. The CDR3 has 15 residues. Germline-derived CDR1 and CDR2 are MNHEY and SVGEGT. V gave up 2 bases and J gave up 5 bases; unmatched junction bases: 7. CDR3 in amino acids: CASSYPAGGQHEQYF. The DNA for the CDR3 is TGTGCCAGCAGTTACCCGGCGGGAGGGCAACACGAGCAGTACTTC.

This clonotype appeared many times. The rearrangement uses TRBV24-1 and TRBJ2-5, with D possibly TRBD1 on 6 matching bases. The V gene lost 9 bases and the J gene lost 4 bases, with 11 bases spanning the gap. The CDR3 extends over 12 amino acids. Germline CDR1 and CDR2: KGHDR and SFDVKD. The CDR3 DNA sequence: TGTGCCACCGGACAGTCTACAGAGACCCAGTACTTC. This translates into CATGQSTETQYF.

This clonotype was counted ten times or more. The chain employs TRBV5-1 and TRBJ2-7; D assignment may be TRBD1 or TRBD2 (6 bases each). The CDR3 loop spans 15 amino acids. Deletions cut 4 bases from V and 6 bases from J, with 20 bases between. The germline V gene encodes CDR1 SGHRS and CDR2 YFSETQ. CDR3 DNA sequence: TGCGCCAGCAGCACGGGGGCCGGACTTACGTTCGAGCAGTACTTC. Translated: CASSTGAGLTFEQYF.

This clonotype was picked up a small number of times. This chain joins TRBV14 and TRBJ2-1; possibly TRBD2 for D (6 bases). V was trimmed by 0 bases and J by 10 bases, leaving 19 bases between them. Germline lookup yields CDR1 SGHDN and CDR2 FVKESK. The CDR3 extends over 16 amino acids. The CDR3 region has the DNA TGTGCCAGCAGCCAAGAGGGCCTCTCTCTAGGAGGGGAGCAGTTCTTC. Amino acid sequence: CASSQEGLSLGGEQFF.